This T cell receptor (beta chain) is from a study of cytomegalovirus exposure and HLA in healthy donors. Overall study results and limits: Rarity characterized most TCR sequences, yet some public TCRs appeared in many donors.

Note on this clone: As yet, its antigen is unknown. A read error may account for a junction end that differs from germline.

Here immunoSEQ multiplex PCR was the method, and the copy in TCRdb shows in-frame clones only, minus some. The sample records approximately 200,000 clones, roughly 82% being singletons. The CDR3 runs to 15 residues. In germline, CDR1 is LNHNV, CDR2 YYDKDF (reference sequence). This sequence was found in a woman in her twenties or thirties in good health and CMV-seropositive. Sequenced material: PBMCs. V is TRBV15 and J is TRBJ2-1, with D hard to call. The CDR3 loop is CATSRESVSHNEQFF. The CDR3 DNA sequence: TGTGCCACCAGCAGAGAGTCAGTCTCCCACAATGAGCAGTTCTTC.